This TCR beta chain was captured in a study of cytomegalovirus exposure and HLA in healthy donors. Sequencing was performed with immunoSEQ multiplex PCR; in TCRdb, only in-frame clones are kept and a portion is missing. The table has 180,000 or so clones, about 89% seen once. Trimming pared 4 bases from V and 2 bases from J, leaving 14 bases between. This CDR3 spans 15 amino acids. In germline, CDR1 is SEHNR, CDR2 FQNEAQ (reference sequence). This TCR was sampled from a man between 25 and 39 years old in good health and CMV-seropositive. This chain connects TRBV7-9 to TRBJ1-2; D gene ambiguous. The specimen was PBMCs. For the CDR3, the DNA is TGTGCCAGCAGCTGGACGACGGGCGGCAACTATGGCTACACCTTC. This encodes CASSWTTGGNYGYTF.